These 30 T cell receptor beta chains were all obtained from the same sample, sequenced in a study of cytomegalovirus exposure and HLA in healthy donors. PCR involved 60 Vbeta and 13 Jbeta primers. TCRdb's copy holds only in-frame clones and misses some; the assay was immunoSEQ multiplex PCR. Among about 190,000 clones listed, roughly 80% were seen once. Sequences were obtained from PBMCs. These receptors all stem from a woman aged 50 to 65 in good health and CMV-seropositive.

The chain is built from TRBV18 and TRBJ1-1, with D perhaps matching TRBD1 (6 bases). From germline, CDR1 is KGHSH and CDR2 LQKENI. V shed 2 bases and J shed 4 bases, with 11 bases lying between them. CDR3 size: 14 residues. The DNA of the CDR3 is TGTGCCAGCTCACCAAGTATACAGGGCACTGAAGCTTTCTTT. Encoded protein: CASSPSIQGTEAFF.

Details on this clone: This likely came from a read error, as a far larger clone is one base away. Other nucleotide sequences from this sample produce the same CDR3. The chain carries TRBV6-4 and TRBJ2-3, with 7 nucleotides matching TRBD1. CDR3 length: 14 amino acids. CDR1 MRHNA and CDR2 SNTAGT come from the germline V gene. The CDR3 DNA reads TGTGCCAGCAGCCCGACAGGGCTGGCAGATACGCAGTACTTT. The encoded protein is CASSPTGLADTQYF.

This clone was recorded a few times. The chain is built from TRBV6-6 and TRBJ1-4, with 8 bases aligning to TRBD1. This CDR3 contains 15 residues. The J segment lost 8 bases and the V segment lost 4 bases, leaving 9 bases of the junction unmatched. Germline values: CDR1 MNHNY, CDR2 SVGAGI (reference sequence). The CDR3 sequence: CASSSQGARTEKLFF. CDR3 DNA: TGTGCCAGCAGTTCCCAGGGGGCGCGGACCGAAAAACTGTTTTTT.

The V and J genes are TRBV5-4 and TRBJ2-3; 8 nucleotides line up with TRBD1. Per germline, CDR1 SGHNT and CDR2 YYREEE (reference sequence). V was pared by 4 bases and J by 2 bases, with 6 bases of the junction left unmatched. The length of the CDR3 is 15 residues. This CDR3 reads CASSHGQGDTDTQYF. In nucleotides, the CDR3 is TGTGCCAGCAGCCACGGACAGGGCGACACAGATACGCAGTATTTT.

This sequence joins TRBV28 and TRBJ1-1; 8 nucleotides match TRBD1. CDR1 is MDHEN, CDR2 SYDVKM, per germline. The CDR3 spans 14 residues. The trim removed 6 bases at V and 1 base at J, leaving 4 bases unmatched. The CDR3 here is CASRGQVGNTEAFF. The CDR3 region has the DNA TGTGCCAGCAGGGGACAGGTTGGGAACACTGAAGCTTTCTTT.

In its sample, this clone was seen once. The chain combines TRBV5-5 with TRBJ2-1; 7 bases align to TRBD1. Germline trimming cut 0 bases from V and 7 bases from J; bases unmatched to any gene: 13. The CDR3 loop spans 17 amino acids. CDR1 and CDR2 (germline): SGHKS, YYEKEE (reference sequence). CDR3 region: CASSLARQGNSLNEQFF. In DNA, the CDR3 is TGTGCCAGCAGCTTGGCCCGACAGGGAAATAGTTTGAATGAGCAGTTCTTC.

This chain joins TRBV7-6 and TRBJ2-1, with D perhaps TRBD2 (5 bases). Germline-derived CDR1 and CDR2 are SGHVS and FNYEAQ. V lost 4 bases, J lost 8 bases, and 12 bases lay in between. There are 13 residues in the CDR3. This CDR3 is CASSSPPGDEQFF. The CDR3 nucleotides are TGTGCCAGCAGCTCCCCGCCCGGGGATGAGCAGTTCTTC.

CDR3 loop: CASSATDYEQYF. CDR3 DNA sequence: TGTGCCAGCAGCGCGACTGACTACGAGCAGTACTTC. The V call is TRBV7-6, the J call TRBJ2-7; D unclear. Germline CDR1 reads SGHVS; CDR2 reads FNYEAQ. Deletions cut 5 bases from V and 3 bases from J, with 8 bases between. The CDR3 is made up of 12 amino acids.

The rearrangement joins TRBV7-8 to TRBJ1-2; D gene unclear. V was pared by 1 base and J by 2 bases, with 8 bases between. This CDR3 has 14 amino acids. Germline CDR1 reads SGHVS; CDR2 reads FQNEAQ. The CDR3 sequence: CASSLDHWNYGYTF. CDR3 DNA: TGTGCCAGCAGCTTAGATCACTGGAACTATGGCTACACCTTC. Complete variable domain (other parts from reference TRBV7-8 and TRBJ1-2): GAGVSQSPRYKVAKRGQDVALRCDPISGHVSLFWYQQALGQGPEFLTYFQNEAQLDKSGLPSDRFFAERPEGSVSTLKIQRTQQEDSAVYLCASSLDHWNYGYTFGSGTRLTVV.

The chain uses TRBV6-4 and TRBJ1-2; possible D gene TRBD1, 6 bases. Trimming removed 2 bases from V and 8 bases from J, with 15 bases in between. This CDR3 is built from 14 residues. CDR1 and CDR2 from the germline V gene are MRHNA and SNTAGT. The CDR3 loop is CASSDGDIKQGYTF. The DNA for the CDR3 is TGTGCCAGCAGTGACGGGGACATTAAACAGGGCTACACCTTC.

V and J are TRBV5-1 and TRBJ2-5; D gene uncertain. Germline V gene data show CDR1 as SGHRS and CDR2 as YFSETQ. The CDR3 consists of 13 residues. Trimming took off 1 base at V and 2 bases at J, with 6 bases between the two ends. The CDR3 DNA reads TGCGCCAGCAGCTTGTTACTACAAGAGACCCAGTACTTC. Its protein product is CASSLLLQETQYF.

The chain combines TRBV4-1 with TRBJ1-2; 7 nucleotides match TRBD1. This CDR3 has 16 residues. V shed 4 bases, J shed 3 bases, and the junction held 11 bases outside the gene matches. Looked up from germline, CDR1 is MGHRA and CDR2 is YSYEKL. The CDR3 nucleotides read TGCGCCAGCAGCCTCACGCCGGGGACAGTCGACTATGGCTACACCTTC. It is translated as CASSLTPGTVDYGYTF.

CDR3 in DNA: TGTGCCATCGATTCATCGGGGGTTGGAAACACCATATATTTT. Translation gives CAIDSSGVGNTIYF. The J gene is TRBJ1-3, the V gene TRBV10-3, with D possibly TRBD1 on 5 matching bases. V was cut by 8 bases and J by 3 bases, with 14 bases left in between. Germline V lookup: CDR1 ENHRY, CDR2 SYGVKD. The CDR3 is 14 residues long.

The chain couples TRBV6-1 to TRBJ2-7; maybe TRBD2 (6 bases). Germline V gene sequence: CDR1 MNHNS, CDR2 SASEGT. The CDR3 sequence is 11 residues long. V was clipped by 1 base and J by 12 bases, with 10 bases between them. CDR3 coding DNA: TGTGCCAGCAGTGAAGTAGCGGCAGTGTACTTC. Its protein product is CASSEVAAVYF.

The V call is TRBV6-1, the J call TRBJ1-5; D unresolved. The CDR3 extends over 13 amino acids. Germline values: CDR1 MNHNS, CDR2 SASEGT. The ends were cut back, 7 bases at V and 4 bases at J, with 11 bases in the middle. The DNA of the CDR3 is TGTGCCAGCACACTGACAAAAAATCAGCCCCAGCATTTT. This encodes CASTLTKNQPQHF.

The rearrangement joins TRBV27 to TRBJ2-1, with D perhaps matching TRBD1 (6 bases). This CDR3 comprises 14 residues. V was pared by 8 bases and J by 4 bases, with 15 bases between. Germline CDR1 is MNHEY and CDR2 is SMNVEV (reference sequence). The CDR3 nucleotides are TGTGCCAGCGGACTGAGGGGGTCTTACAATGAGCAGTTCTTC. Protein product: CASGLRGSYNEQFF.

V is TRBV19 and J is TRBJ1-5, with 9 nucleotides matching TRBD1. V lost 6 bases to trimming and J lost 6 bases; unmatched junction nucleotides: 3. Germline CDR1 and CDR2: LNHDA and SQIVND (reference sequence). CDR3 size: 13 residues. This CDR3 is CASRGQGSQPQHF. CDR3 bases: TGTGCCAGTAGGGGACAGGGCAGTCAGCCCCAGCATTTT. Together with reference TRBV19 and TRBJ1-5, the CDR3 gives the full variable domain: DGGITQSPKYLFRKEGQNVTLSCEQNLNHDAMYWYRQDPGQGLRLIYYSQIVNDFQKGDIAEGYSVSREKKESFPLTVTSAQKNPTAFYLCASRGQGSQPQHFGDGTRLSIL.

A single count supports this clone. The chain is built from TRBV18 and TRBJ2-1; 12 nucleotides match TRBD2. V dropped 8 bases and J dropped 4; count of bases not matched to a gene: 12. CDR1 and CDR2 (germline): KGHSH, LQKENI. The CDR3 length is 17 residues. CDR3 DNA sequence: TGTGCCAGCACTGGACTAGCGGGGATTCAAACATACAATGAGCAGTTCTTC. This translates into CASTGLAGIQTYNEQFF.

The CDR3 here is CASSYSDTNTEAFF. CDR3 nucleotides: TGTGCCAGCAGTTATTCGGACACGAACACTGAAGCTTTCTTT. V usage is TRBV6-6 and J usage is TRBJ1-1, with D perhaps matching TRBD1 (5 bases). Trimming removed 3 bases from V and 1 base from J, with 9 bases in between. The CDR3 is 14 amino acids. Germline V gene data show CDR1 as MNHNY and CDR2 as SVGAGI (reference sequence).

In nucleotides, the CDR3 is TGTGCCAGCACTAAAATTCCGGGACAGGTGGTTGCTGAAGCTTTCTTT. Translation: CASTKIPGQVVAEAFF. This sequence joins TRBV19 and TRBJ1-1; 8 bases align to TRBD1. The germline V gene encodes CDR1 LNHDA and CDR2 SQIVND (reference sequence). The CDR3 extends over 16 amino acids. The V segment lost 9 bases and the J segment 6 bases; nucleotides outside the gene matches: 18.

This sequence joins TRBV28 and TRBJ1-6; 8 bases are shared with TRBD1. CDR3 length: 16 residues. V shed 3 bases, J shed 10 bases, and the junction held 11 bases outside the gene matches. In germline, CDR1 is MDHEN, CDR2 SYDVKM. The CDR3 reads CASSFAGQGAGSPLHF. The DNA of the CDR3 is TGTGCCAGCAGTTTCGCGGGGCAGGGGGCGGGATCACCCCTCCACTTT. The full variable domain, completed using reference TRBV28 and TRBJ1-6, is DVKVTQSSRYLVKRTGEKVFLECVQDMDHENMFWYRQDPGLGLRLIYFSYDVKMKEKGDIPEGYSVSREKKERFSLILESASTNQTSMYLCASSFAGQGAGSPLHFGNGTRLTVT.

The V call is TRBV7-9, the J call TRBJ1-1; possible D gene TRBD1, 5 bases. V gave up 7 bases and J gave up 0 bases, with 15 bases separating them. Germline CDR1 SEHNR, CDR2 FQNEAQ (reference sequence). The CDR3 length is 15 residues. The CDR3: CASNSLGTLNTEAFF. For the CDR3, the DNA is TGTGCCAGCAACTCCTTGGGGACTCTGAACACTGAAGCTTTCTTT.

The chain couples TRBV5-4 to TRBJ1-3; D not resolved. CDR3 length equals 15 residues. Germline lookup yields CDR1 SGHNT and CDR2 YYREEE (reference sequence). The V end lost 2 bases, the J end lost 4 bases, and 13 bases lay between the germline ends. The CDR3 here is CASSFRGPGGNTIYF. The CDR3 DNA follows: TGTGCCAGCAGCTTCCGAGGTCCGGGAGGAAACACCATATATTTT.

V gene TRBV11-2 combines with J gene TRBJ2-5, with 8 bases fitting TRBD2. The CDR3 runs to 15 residues. The V segment lost 5 bases and the J segment 5 bases; nucleotides outside the gene matches: 10. Germline V gene sequence: CDR1 SGHAT, CDR2 FQNNGV. This CDR3 reads CASSPRGAGGETQYF. The CDR3 bases are TGTGCCAGCAGCCCCCGGGGTGCGGGAGGTGAGACCCAGTACTTC.

The J gene is TRBJ2-3, the V gene TRBV7-2, with a weak D call TRBD2 (6 bases). Trimming shortened V by 5 bases and J by 0 bases, and 15 bases separated the two germline ends. The CDR3 loop spans 16 amino acids. CDR1 SGHTA and CDR2 FQGNSA come from the germline V gene. CDR3 nucleotides: TGTGCCAGCAGCCTTAGGACGGGGGAAAGCACAGATACGCAGTATTTT. Encoded protein: CASSLRTGESTDTQYF.

This chain joins TRBV27 and TRBJ1-4, with D perhaps TRBD1 (5 bases). This CDR3 has 17 residues. Looked up from germline, CDR1 is MNHEY and CDR2 is SMNVEV (reference sequence). Trimming left V 0 bases short and J 0 bases short, with 11 bases between. In DNA, the CDR3 is TGTGCCAGCAGTTTATCTCCGGGGGGGACAACTAATGAAAAACTGTTTTTT. It specifies CASSLSPGGTTNEKLFF.

The chain combines TRBV6-5 with TRBJ2-3; 8 nucleotides agree with TRBD2. V shed 7 bases and J 8 bases; nucleotides not matched to a gene: 5. The V gene's germline CDR1 is MNHEY and CDR2 SVGAGI. The CDR3 length is 12 residues. CDR3 residues: CASNPSGGTQYF. In DNA, the CDR3 is TGTGCCAGCAACCCCAGCGGGGGTACGCAGTATTTT.

This sequence joins TRBV7-6 and TRBJ2-3; 9 nucleotides line up with TRBD2. V dropped 5 bases and J dropped 0; count of bases not matched to a gene: 6. The CDR3 totals 16 residues. CDR1 is SGHVS and CDR2 is FNYEAQ in the germline V gene. The CDR3 nucleotides read TGTGCCAGCAGCGCGGGACTAGCCAGGAGCACAGATACGCAGTATTTT. This encodes CASSAGLARSTDTQYF.

This clone came up once. The V and J genes are TRBV6-1 and TRBJ2-2; no clear D gene. There are 15 residues in the CDR3. Germline CDR1 MNHNS, CDR2 SASEGT. Between the trimmed V and J ends, which lost 5 bases and 1 base, there was a span of 11 bases. CDR3 bases: TGTGCCAGCAGTTTACAACGACAGAACACCGGGGAGCTGTTTTTT. Translation: CASSLQRQNTGELFF.

This chain links TRBV7-9 with TRBJ1-3; 9 bases agree with TRBD1. Germline loops: CDR1 SEHNR, CDR2 FQNEAQ (reference sequence). There are 13 residues in the CDR3. The V and J ends lost 5 bases and 7 bases, in that order; junction bases with no gene match: 3. CDR3 DNA sequence: TGTGCCAGCAGCCGGGGACAGGGCAACACCATATATTTT. Amino acids: CASSRGQGNTIYF.